This T cell receptor beta chain appears in the sequencing data of a study of blood T cell repertoires in COVID-19. In the study overall: From the United States, Italy and Spain came samples of acute and convalescent COVID-19. The analysed material was cDNA or gDNA that came from T cells, B-cell-depleted T cells, or PBMCs.

The CDR3 sequence is 12 residues long. The V gene end was trimmed by 6 bases and the J gene end by 5 bases; junction bases not matched to a gene: 2. Looked up from germline, CDR1 is SQVTM and CDR2 is ANQGSEA. In the authors' methods: Reference gene primer amplification gave estimated nucleated cell counts. Method: immunoSEQ multiplex PCR; TCRdb's copy keeps in-frame clones and lacks some. For V, J and clone size, that table is used; D and trimming come from the DNA. The sample has approximately 280,000 clones, roughly 89% seen once; the top ten hold about 4.6%. This clone was found a few times. The chain combines TRBV29-1 with TRBJ2-4; TRBD1 matches 9 bases. This receptor was obtained from a man in his forties or fifties with acute or convalescent COVID-19. Material for sequencing was peripheral blood. CDR3 loop: CSVGQGQNIQYF. CDR3 DNA: TGCAGCGTGGGACAGGGACAAAACATTCAGTACTTC. The full variable domain, rest sourced from reference TRBV29-1 and TRBJ2-4, is SAVISQKPSRDICQRGTSLTIQCQVDSQVTMMFWYRQQPGQSLTLIATANQGSEATYESGFVIDKFPISRPNLTFSTLTVSNMSPEDSSIYLCSVGQGQNIQYFGAGTRLSVL.